The present T cell receptor beta chain was sequenced within a study of T cell responses to AZD1222 COVID-19 vaccine. Trimming shortened V by 3 bases and J by 2 bases, and 14 bases separated the two germline ends. Germline CDR1 and CDR2: KGHSH and LQKENI. This CDR3 region has 16 residues. Whole-study findings and limits: Clonal diversity may have been underestimated in mostly white British donors. Repertoires were obtained solely post-peak T cell response. The span of vaccine-associated CD4 TCRs extended across spike, with dominance at 160-218 and 743-854. Only a handful of AZD1222 recipients were seropositive at baseline.

In this sample, this clone turned up once. No antigen is known for it. The assay was immunoSEQ multiplex PCR, and TCRdb's table has in-frame clones only and misses some. In the table there are over 65,000 clones, roughly 90% of which are singletons. The material was peripheral blood, obtained 28 days after the second AZD1222 dose. J is TRBJ1-5 and V is TRBV18, with D possibly being TRBD1 (5 bases). The TCR originated in an adult who received the AZD1222 COVID-19 vaccine. For the CDR3, the DNA is TGTGCCAGCTCACCGTCGGCAGGGAGGGGCAATCAGCCCCAGCATTTT. Translated: CASSPSAGRGNQPQHF. Based on the CDR3 plus reference TRBV18 and TRBJ1-5, the full variable domain is NAGVMQNPRHLVRRRGQEARLRCSPMKGHSHVYWYRQLPEEGLKFMVYLQKENIIDESGMPKERFSAEFPKEGPSILRIQQVVRGDSAAYFCASSPSAGRGNQPQHFGDGTRLSIL.